Given below is one T cell receptor (beta chain) in context. Its specificity is unknown. PCR used 60 Vbeta primers and 13 Jbeta primers. This table comes from immunoSEQ multiplex PCR, and its TCRdb copy is limited to in-frame clones, with some not included. This table holds roughly 120,000 clones, about 81% found once. The entry originates in a study of cytomegalovirus exposure and HLA in healthy donors. The study, taken as a whole, reports: Later analysis identified 17,000 or so TCR beta sequences associated with HLA alleles, using a false discovery rate threshold of 0.05.

J lost 4 bases, V lost 3 bases, and 6 bases had no gene match. CDR1 and CDR2 from the germline V gene are KGHSH and LQKENI. The CDR3 has 15 residues. The sequenced sample was PBMCs. This sequence was found in a woman in her thirties in good health and CMV-seronegative. The chain joins TRBV18 to TRBJ2-1, with TRBD1 identical over 7 bases. DNA for the CDR3: TGTGCCAGCTCACCGAGGGGGACAGAATACAATGAGCAGTTCTTC. Amino acids: CASSPRGTEYNEQFF. The variable domain in full, completed from reference TRBV18 and TRBJ2-1, reads NAGVMQNPRHLVRRRGQEARLRCSPMKGHSHVYWYRQLPEEGLKFMVYLQKENIIDESGMPKERFSAEFPKEGPSILRIQQVVRGDSAAYFCASSPRGTEYNEQFFGPGTRLTVL.